Many counts were recorded for the clone carrying this TCR beta chain. Its cognate antigen is unknown. Looked up from germline, CDR1 is LGHNA and CDR2 is YNFKEQ. This CDR3 region has 13 residues. Deletions cut 1 base from V and 3 bases from J, with 7 bases between. The data stem from a study of blood T cells in healthy people across ages. Peripheral blood was drawn, around 9.3 milliliters per donor. Per sample, at least 5 micrograms of total RNA were extracted. General study findings and limits: Observed TCR beta diversity showed a strong correlation with the percentage of naive T cells as measured by flow cytometry.

Alongside a J-beta primer mix, a sample-barcoded 5' primer served in a second PCR lasting about 7 to 11 cycles. In TCRdb, the 5' RACE reads were re-called with MiXCR into one record per CDR3 protein. The repertoire holds roughly 680,000 distinct CDR3 sequences, with 52% as singletons. This sequence was found in a woman aged 80 or older in good health. The chain links TRBV4-2 to TRBJ2-7; D call uncertain. Sequenced sample: blood. CDR3 residues: CASSQGSGYEQYF. CDR3 nucleotide sequence: TGTGCCAGCAGCCAAGGATCCGGCTACGAGCAGTACTTC.